The clone carrying this TCR beta chain appeared a few times. This sample stems from a study of T-cell reconstitution after alpha-beta-depleted transplantation in children. A TCRbeta library incorporating unique molecular identifiers was prepared. Using its own MiXCR run on the PCR reads, TCRdb lists one record per CDR3 protein. The sample consists of around 340,000 distinct CDR3 sequences, more than 10% of them appearing once. V was pared by 1 base and J by 9 bases, with 19 bases between. The CDR3 runs 17 residues. Germline V gene sequence: CDR1 LGHDT, CDR2 YNNKEL (reference sequence). The sample consisted of PBMCs, taken from the stem cell graft. The clonotype comes from a human donor who donated a stem cell graft to a child with Fanconi anemia. The chain couples TRBV3-1 to TRBJ1-6; a weak D match, TRBD1 (5 bases). CDR3 region: CASSQVFGLQALSPLHF. CDR3 nucleotides: TGTGCCAGCAGCCAAGTTTTCGGGCTACAGGCGCTTTCACCCCTCCACTTT.